The 16 T cell receptor beta chains in this list originate from one sample, sequenced in a study of shared T cell receptors in the human thymus. Sequencing was performed with immunoSEQ multiplex PCR; in TCRdb, only in-frame clones are kept and a portion is missing. The sample contains hundreds of thousands of clones, roughly 86% of which appear only once. This sample also belongs to another study, concerning human thymus T cells.

The material sequenced was thymocytes. These receptors were obtained from a boy in the first two years of life with a congenital heart defect.

V is TRBV5-1 and J is TRBJ1-1; TRBD1 matches at 7 bases. This CDR3 is 17 amino acids long. From germline, CDR1 is SGHRS and CDR2 YFSETQ. The J segment lost 0 bases and the V segment lost 0 bases, leaving 8 bases of the junction unmatched. The CDR3 region is CASSLAVIQGMNTEAFF. In DNA, the CDR3 is TGCGCCAGCAGCTTGGCAGTAATACAGGGGATGAACACTGAAGCTTTCTTT.

This clone was counted once. The chain recombines TRBV7-6 with TRBJ1-1, with 8 bases lining up with TRBD1. The germline gives CDR1 SGHVS, CDR2 FNYEAQ. V was clipped by 5 bases and J by 0 bases; unmatched bases: 11. The CDR3 spans 17 residues. This CDR3 is CASSTDRVWRMNTEAFF. CDR3 coding DNA: TGTGCCAGCAGCACGGACAGGGTTTGGCGGATGAACACTGAAGCTTTCTTT.

This chain's CDR3 is CASSGGGEAFF. The CDR3 bases are TGTGCCAGCAGTGGAGGAGGGGAAGCTTTCTTT. The chain carries TRBV6-1 and TRBJ1-1; D remains ambiguous. The CDR3 is made up of 11 amino acids. The ends were cut back, 4 bases at V and 8 bases at J, with 8 bases in the middle. The germline V gene encodes CDR1 MNHNS and CDR2 SASEGT.

The rearrangement joins TRBV6-6 to TRBJ1-2; TRBD1 is a possible D gene (6 bases). The V gene's germline CDR1 is MNHNY and CDR2 SVGAGI (reference sequence). The CDR3 has 16 residues. V lost 4 bases and J lost 6, with 21 bases in between. CDR3 sequence (DNA): TGTGCCAGCAGTTCGAAGGTCGGGGGGGGCTATGATGGCTACACCTTC. It encodes CASSSKVGGGYDGYTF.

The V and J genes are TRBV6-6 and TRBJ2-2; TRBD2 agrees at 9 bases. V trimming: 2 bases; J trimming: 6 bases; junction bases outside the gene matches: 7. This CDR3 is built from 16 residues. CDR1 is MNHNY and CDR2 is SVGAGI in the germline V gene (reference sequence). DNA of the CDR3: TGTGCCAGCAGTTACAAGGGGCTAGCGGGGTCCGGGGAGCTGTTTTTT. It codes for CASSYKGLAGSGELFF.

This chain connects TRBV27 to TRBJ2-2, with TRBD1 matching 10 bases. Germline values: CDR1 MNHEY, CDR2 SMNVEV (reference sequence). The CDR3 extends over 16 amino acids. With V trimmed by 2 bases and J by 1 base, 1 base remained unmatched. CDR3 amino acids: CASSLRDRGNTGELFF. In DNA form, the CDR3 reads TGTGCCAGCAGTTTACGGGACAGGGGGAACACCGGGGAGCTGTTTTTT.

The V and J genes are TRBV6-1 and TRBJ1-2; D possibly corresponds to TRBD1 (6 bases). CDR3 length: 14 residues. Trimming took 5 bases from V and 3 from J, leaving 13 bases between them. The germline V gene encodes CDR1 MNHNS and CDR2 SASEGT. CDR3: CASSPWEGDYGYTF. CDR3 DNA: TGTGCCAGCAGTCCCTGGGAGGGGGACTATGGCTACACCTTC.

V is TRBV6-6 and J is TRBJ2-7, with 14 bases fitting TRBD2. After removal of 6 bases from V and 7 bases from J, the junction contained 8 bases not matched to a gene. Germline V lookup: CDR1 MNHNY, CDR2 SVGAGI (reference sequence). The CDR3 extends over 15 amino acids. CDR3 sequence: CASRRLAGGPREQYF. The CDR3 region has the DNA TGTGCCAGCAGACGACTAGCGGGGGGGCCGCGGGAGCAGTACTTC.

This clone was seen just once. The chain employs TRBV27 and TRBJ1-5; the D gene is possibly TRBD1 (5 bases). The length of the CDR3 is 14 residues. Germline V gives CDR1 MNHEY, CDR2 SMNVEV (reference sequence). The V end lost 3 bases, the J end lost 3 bases, and 9 bases lay between the germline ends. The CDR3 region is CASSFAGPNQPQHF. The CDR3 DNA follows: TGTGCCAGCAGTTTCGCGGGGCCCAATCAGCCCCAGCATTTT.

This clone has just one count. The chain links TRBV7-5 to TRBJ1-5; the tabulated D call, TRBD1, remains unverified against the DNA. TRBV7-5 is flagged as a pseudogene. The CDR3 is 13 residues long. The CDR3 reads CVRSEGQNQPQHF. The CDR3 DNA follows: TGTGTCAGAAGCGAGGGACAGAATCAGCCCCAGCATTTT.

The V call is TRBV14, the J call TRBJ1-3; D is possibly TRBD1 (6 bases). Between the trimmed V and J ends, which lost 1 base and 0 bases, there was a span of 19 bases. The germline gives CDR1 SGHDN, CDR2 FVKESK. This CDR3 is built from 19 residues. CDR3 protein: CASSQALDRQEPSGNTIYF. The CDR3 nucleotides are TGTGCCAGCAGCCAAGCCCTCGACAGGCAAGAACCCTCTGGAAACACCATATATTTT. The complete variable domain, with remaining parts taken from reference TRBV14 and TRBJ1-3, reads EAGVTQFPSHSVIEKGQTVTLRCDPISGHDNLYWYRRVMGKEIKFLLHFVKESKQDESGMPNNRFLAERTGGTYSTLKVQPAELEDSGVYFCASSQALDRQEPSGNTIYFGEGSWLTVV.

The CDR3 DNA sequence: TGCGCCAGCAGCCAAGAAAGTTTAGCGTCTAGCAATCAGCCCCAGCATTTT. Translating it yields CASSQESLASSNQPQHF. The gene calls are TRBV4-3 and TRBJ1-5; the D is unclear. Germline V gene lookup returns CDR1 LGHNA and CDR2 YSLEER. Trimming took 0 bases from V and 0 from J, leaving 12 bases between them. This CDR3 has 17 residues.

The chain couples TRBV5-6 to TRBJ2-5, with a weak D call TRBD1 (5 bases). The CDR3 spans 13 residues. CDR1 is SGHDT and CDR2 is YYEEEE in the germline V gene. Trimming left V 4 bases short and J 3 bases short, with 10 bases between. In DNA form, the CDR3 reads TGTGCCAGCAGCCCCGACAGTGAAGAGACCCAGTACTTC. It codes for CASSPDSEETQYF.

This chain connects TRBV14 to TRBJ1-6; 7 bases align to TRBD1. With V trimmed by 1 base and J by 8 bases, 11 bases remained unmatched. Germline CDR1 is SGHDN and CDR2 is FVKESK. The CDR3 is 17 residues long. In DNA form, the CDR3 reads TGTGCCAGCAGCCAAGGAACTCTGACAGGGTTGGATTCACCCCTCCACTTT. It translates to CASSQGTLTGLDSPLHF.

This clone was seen more than once but under ten times. V is TRBV28 and J is TRBJ2-2, with TRBD2 matching 8 bases. With V trimmed by 7 bases and J by 0 bases, 28 bases remained unmatched. Germline values: CDR1 MDHEN, CDR2 SYDVKM. This CDR3 has 23 residues. CDR3 coding DNA: TGTGCCAGCACTCTGGGGACTAGTTTAACCCTGAGGCACGTGGACGCGAACACCGGGGAGCTGTTTTTT. It specifies CASTLGTSLTLRHVDANTGELFF.

This clone was recorded a few times. The gene calls are TRBV4-2 and TRBJ2-5; TRBD2 might be the D (6 bases). V was pared by 0 bases and J by 3 bases, with 11 bases between. The CDR3 length is 15 residues. CDR1 LGHNA and CDR2 YNFKEQ come from the germline V gene. The CDR3 DNA is TGTGCCAGCAGCCAAGATTATAGGAGGGAAGAGACCCAGTACTTC. It codes for CASSQDYRREETQYF.